The present TCR beta chain was sequenced within a study of blood T cell repertoires in COVID-19. Study at large: The United States, Italy and Spain were the sources of the acute and convalescent COVID-19 samples.

The CDR3 runs 13 residues. Per the germline V gene, CDR1 is MNHEY and CDR2 is SVGEGT. Unmatched junction bases numbered 2, after V lost 5 bases and J lost 6 bases. Repertoires were generated with immunoSEQ multiplex PCR, while TCRdb's copy carries only in-frame clones and drops some. Of approximately 140,000 clones detected, approximately 92% appear once; the ten largest clones hold 13%. The rearrangement joins TRBV6-2 or TRBV6-3 to TRBJ1-5; 9 bases match TRBD1. Sequencing was done on a sample of peripheral blood. The clonotype was recovered from a man between 18 and 29 years old with COVID-19, enrolled during active disease. The CDR3 DNA sequence: TGTGCCAGCAGTGACAGGGGGGCTCAGCCCCAGCATTTT. Encoded protein: CASSDRGAQPQHF.